This is a list of T cell receptor beta chains from one sample in a study of T cell repertoires in cytomegalovirus infection. A single record per CDR3 protein comes from TCRdb applying MiXCR to the reads. The sample holds hundreds of thousands of distinct CDR3 sequences, about 33% seen once. Their cognate antigens are unknown. This specimen consisted of cultured PBMCs, obtained from culture after CMV antigen stimulation. Every receptor here comes from a human donor in good health (CMV status not recorded). Some clones in this sample may be carry-over from other donors' samples. Both conserved end residues are part of each CDR3. A D gene is named only where the DNA matches it firmly. Expanded clones are given a class, and other clones once, few, many or no size at all.

TRBD1	TRBV6-8	TRBJ2-5	once	CASSPRTGHTFQETQYF	TGTGCCAGCAGCCCACGGACAGGACATACTTTTCAAGAGACCCAGTACTTC
-	TRBV5-4	TRBJ2-7	-	CASSVGLSLKAYEQYF	TGTGCCAGCAGCGTCGGACTGTCACTCAAGGCCTACGAGCAGTACTTC
-	TRBV10-3	TRBJ2-4	few	CAISYRELAKNIQYF	TGTGCCATCAGTTACAGGGAGCTAGCCAAAAACATTCAGTACTTC
-	TRBV6-2/TRBV6-3	TRBJ1-1	-	CASSYFLGTEAFF	TGTGCCAGCAGTTATTTCTTGGGGACTGAAGCTTTCTTT
-	TRBV7-2	TRBJ2-3	many	CASSSGQRGTDTQYF	TGTGCCAGCAGCTCTGGACAGAGGGGGACAGATACGCAGTATTTT
-	TRBV7-9	TRBJ2-4	-	CASDRRQGGIQYF	TGTGCCAGCGACAGGAGGCAGGGAGGCATTCAGTACTTC
TRBD1	TRBV6-1	TRBJ2-3	-	CASTGQSTDTQYF	TGTGCCAGCACGGGACAGAGCACAGATACGCAGTATTTT
-	TRBV7-2	TRBJ1-2	many	CASRPTANYGYTF	TGTGCCAGCAGACCGACCGCTAACTATGGCTACACCTTC
-	TRBV12-3/TRBV12-4	TRBJ1-6	-	CASSFRGGDSPLHF	TGTGCCAGCAGTTTTCGGGGGGGGGATTCACCCCTCCACTTT
-	TRBV12-3/TRBV12-4	TRBJ1-5	few	CASSFKRASNQPQHF	TGTGCCAGCAGTTTTAAAAGAGCTAGCAATCAGCCCCAGCATTTT
-	TRBV2	TRBJ1-1	few	CASSTPSMRGTGTEAFF	TGTGCCAGCAGCACCCCCTCTATGAGAGGGACTGGCACTGAAGCTTTCTTT
-	TRBV6-6	TRBJ1-2	-	CASGVGTFYGYTF	TGTGCCAGTGGAGTGGGGACCTTCTATGGCTACACCTTC
-	TRBV12-3/TRBV12-4	TRBJ1-2	few	CASSHSPTGIVNYGYTF	TGTGCCAGCAGTCACTCACCTACAGGGATCGTCAACTATGGCTACACCTTC
-	TRBV7-9	TRBJ1-1	-	CASSASIGRGGTEAFF	TGTGCCAGCAGCGCTTCAATTGGTCGAGGGGGCACTGAAGCTTTCTTT
-	TRBV7-2	TRBJ1-5	few	CASSFQGAQPQHF	TGTGCCAGCAGCTTTCAGGGTGCACAGCCCCAGCATTTT
-	TRBV15	TRBJ2-1	-	CATNGGGSYNEQFF	TGTGCCACCAATGGAGGGGGGTCCTACAATGAGCAGTTCTTC
-	TRBV6-8	TRBJ1-4	-	CASSYSVSIPYEGEKLFF	TGTGCCAGCAGTTACTCTGTATCTATCCCTTATGAGGGTGAAAAACTGTTTTTT
TRBD1	TRBV10-3	TRBJ2-7	few	CAISPTRQGQGYEQYF	TGTGCCATCAGCCCGACGCGACAGGGACAAGGCTACGAGCAGTACTTC
-	TRBV11-2	TRBJ1-2	-	CASSPVSAPLYGYTF	TGTGCCAGCAGCCCCGTTTCCGCCCCCCTATATGGCTACACCTTC
TRBD1	TRBV7-2	TRBJ1-3	-	CASSLGRGQFSGNTIYF	TGTGCCAGCAGCTTAGGGAGGGGACAGTTCTCTGGAAACACCATATATTTT
-	TRBV7-8	TRBJ2-7	many	CASSTDTSYEQYF	TGTGCCAGCAGCACGGACACCTCCTACGAGCAGTACTTC
-	TRBV6-1	TRBJ2-3	-	CAGAGDVGTDTQYF	TGTGCCGGAGCAGGGGATGTTGGCACAGATACGCAGTATTTT
-	TRBV7-9	TRBJ1-3	-	CATSEAADTIYF	TGTGCCACCTCCGAGGCGGCTGACACCATATATTTT
TRBD1	TRBV12-3/TRBV12-4	TRBJ1-5	few	CASSRGQGSYRNQPQHF	TGTGCCAGCAGCCGCGGACAGGGTTCCTATCGCAATCAGCCCCAGCATTTT
-	TRBV10-3	TRBJ2-5	few	CAISESGPFSGTQYF	TGTGCCATCAGTGAGTCCGGTCCGTTTTCGGGGACCCAGTACTTC
-	TRBV6-1	TRBJ2-5	few	CASSEIGGRKTQYF	TGTGCCAGCAGTGAAATTGGGGGAAGGAAGACCCAGTACTTC
-	TRBV12-3/TRBV12-4	TRBJ2-5	-	CASRPEGGETQYF	TGTGCCAGCAGACCGGAGGGGGGAGAGACCCAGTACTTC
-	TRBV4-1	TRBJ2-7	-	CASSPDEWAPDRAYEQYF	TGCGCCAGCAGCCCAGATGAGTGGGCTCCCGACCGGGCCTACGAGCAGTACTTC
-	TRBV19	TRBJ1-2	-	CASSPGKGGYTF	TGTGCCAGTAGCCCAGGCAAGGGTGGCTACACCTTC
TRBD2	TRBV7-2	TRBJ2-5	many	CASSLGFGLAGGQETQYF	TGTGCCAGCAGCTTAGGTTTCGGACTAGCGGGGGGGCAAGAGACCCAGTACTTC
-	TRBV12-3/TRBV12-4	TRBJ1-5	-	CASRRQFQPQHF	TGTGCCAGCAGACGACAGTTCCAGCCCCAGCATTTT
TRBD2	TRBV29-1	TRBJ2-5	few	CSVGHSGRKETQYF	TGCAGCGTTGGCCATAGCGGGAGGAAAGAGACCCAGTACTTC
-	TRBV7-2	TRBJ2-7	few	CASSPQESSYEQYF	TGTGCCAGCAGCCCCCAGGAGAGCTCCTACGAGCAGTACTTC
-	TRBV3-1	TRBJ1-1	-	CASSQAGTDTEAFF	TGTGCCAGCAGCCAAGCAGGGACGGACACTGAAGCTTTCTTT
-	TRBV2	TRBJ1-4	-	CASSWGMNEKLFF	TGTGCCAGCAGCTGGGGGATGAATGAAAAACTGTTTTTT
-	TRBV7-9	TRBJ2-3	few	CASSLVAGDTDTQYF	TGTGCCAGCAGCTTAGTTGCCGGTGACACAGATACGCAGTATTTT
-	TRBV27	TRBJ2-5	-	CASSGPRKGRKEETQYF	TGTGCCAGCAGTGGACCGAGGAAGGGACGGAAAGAAGAGACCCAGTACTTC
-	TRBV6-6	TRBJ2-7	-	CASSYGANYEQYF	TGTGCCAGCAGTTACGGGGCGAACTACGAGCAGTACTTC
TRBD1	TRBV6-5	TRBJ2-1	few	CASSSNPGQHYNEQFF	TGTGCCAGCAGTTCAAATCCGGGACAGCATTACAATGAGCAGTTCTTC
TRBD2	TRBV4-2	TRBJ2-7	-	CASSVFSGGGYEQYF	TGTGCCAGCAGCGTGTTTAGCGGGGGAGGTTACGAGCAGTACTTC
-	TRBV7-6	TRBJ1-2	few	CASSLSAATYGYTF	TGTGCCAGCAGCTTGAGTGCAGCCACCTATGGCTACACCTTC
-	TRBV12-3/TRBV12-4	TRBJ1-1	-	CASKFRENTEAFF	TGTGCCAGCAAGTTTAGGGAGAACACTGAAGCTTTCTTT
-	TRBV7-2	TRBJ2-3	-	CASSPSADYTQYF	TGTGCCAGCAGCCCGTCCGCGGATTATACGCAGTATTTT
-	TRBV4-1	TRBJ1-1	-	CASSQDPFANTEAFF	TGCGCCAGCAGCCAAGACCCGTTTGCGAACACTGAAGCTTTCTTT
TRBD1	TRBV7-8	TRBJ1-5	many	CASSLEGAQSNQPQHF	TGTGCCAGCAGCTTGGAGGGGGCGCAGAGCAATCAGCCCCAGCATTTT
TRBD1	TRBV29-1	TRBJ1-1	-	CSVRTGATFEAFF	TGCAGCGTGCGGACAGGGGCCACATTCGAAGCTTTCTTT
TRBD2	TRBV12-3/TRBV12-4	TRBJ2-7	-	CASSSGLADIYEQYF	TGTGCCAGCAGCTCCGGACTAGCGGATATCTACGAGCAGTACTTC
-	TRBV6-2/TRBV6-3	TRBJ2-7	-	CASSHSRGYRLTEQYF	TGTGCCAGCAGTCACTCGAGGGGATATCGACTAACCGAGCAGTACTTC